The next 30 T cell receptor beta chains were all read from a single sample in a study of CD8 T cells in Susac syndrome. Random-hexamer reverse transcription was applied to roughly 0.45 to 1 ug RNA. TCRdb analysed the immunoSEQ multiplex PCR reads with MiXCR anew, one entry per CDR3 protein. In the table there are some 300,000 distinct CDR3 sequences, over 75% of which are singletons. The sequenced material came from CD8+ T cells from PBMCs. The receptors here all came from a human donor with multiple sclerosis.

The genes are TRBV28 and TRBJ2-1, with TRBD2 matching over 16 bases. Germline V gives CDR1 MDHEN, CDR2 SYDVKM. V was pared by 1 base and J by 1 base, with 1 base of the junction left unmatched. CDR3 size: 18 residues. The CDR3 region is CASSLLGLAGGSYNEQFF. CDR3 in DNA: TGTGCCAGCAGTTTATTGGGACTAGCGGGAGGGTCCTACAATGAGCAGTTCTTC.

This clonotype was observed once. CDR3 bases: TGTGCCAGCAGTTTAAGTAGCGGATACTCCTACGAGCAGTACTTC. Translating it yields CASSLSSGYSYEQYF. The chain recombines TRBV27 with TRBJ2-7, with D maybe TRBD2 (6 bases). The germline V gene encodes CDR1 MNHEY and CDR2 SMNVEV (reference sequence). The CDR3 is made up of 15 amino acids. V lost 2 bases to trimming and J lost 0 bases, with 11 bases between them.

The CDR3, as DNA: TGTGCCAGCAGTTCGAGTAGGGAGCAGTACTTC. This sequence encodes CASSSSREQYF. The V and J genes are TRBV13 and TRBJ2-7, with D unclear. This CDR3 is built from 11 residues. Germline values: CDR1 PRHDT, CDR2 FYEKMQ (reference sequence). Trimming shortened V by 6 bases and J by 7 bases, and 10 bases separated the two germline ends.

V gene TRBV7-2 combines with J gene TRBJ2-1; 10 bases align to TRBD2. Looked up from germline, CDR1 is SGHTA and CDR2 is FQGNSA. Trimming removed 4 bases from V and 1 base from J; junction bases left unmatched: 4. CDR3 length equals 16 residues. CDR3 residues: CASSSGLAVSYNEQFF. For the CDR3, the DNA is TGTGCCAGCAGCTCCGGACTAGCGGTTTCCTACAATGAGCAGTTCTTC.

V usage is TRBV20-1 and J usage is TRBJ2-1, with TRBD2 matching over 11 bases. Germline-derived CDR1 and CDR2 are DFQATT and SNEGSKA (reference sequence). V was clipped by 0 bases and J by 3 bases; unmatched bases: 7. This CDR3 region has 17 residues. The CDR3 sequence is CSARERLAGRGYNEQFF. In nucleotides, the CDR3 is TGCAGTGCTAGAGAGAGACTAGCGGGAAGGGGCTACAATGAGCAGTTCTTC.

The rearrangement links TRBV18 to TRBJ1-1; D is ambiguous. The CDR3 is made up of 16 amino acids. The germline CDR1 and CDR2 sequences are KGHSH and LQKENI. V was shortened by 0 bases and J by 0 bases, with 11 bases between the two germline ends. In DNA, the CDR3 is TGTGCCAGCTCACCACCGGTGGCGGGCTTGAACACTGAAGCTTTCTTT. It yields the protein CASSPPVAGLNTEAFF.

The chain uses TRBV6-5 and TRBJ2-3; 9 nucleotides agree with TRBD1. Germline CDR1 reads MNHEY; CDR2 reads SVGAGI. The V and J ends lost 10 bases and 2 bases, in that order; junction bases with no gene match: 10. This CDR3 is built from 15 residues. The CDR3 loop reads CAISAGQGNTDTQYF. The CDR3 DNA follows: TGTGCCATATCCGCGGGACAGGGCAACACAGATACGCAGTATTTT.

V and J are TRBV4-1 and TRBJ2-1; D ambiguous. The germline V gene encodes CDR1 MGHRA and CDR2 YSYEKL. This CDR3 contains 13 residues. V was cut by 1 base and J by 3 bases, with 4 bases left in between. CDR3 bases: TGCGCCAGCAGCCAAGTTAACTACAATGAGCAGTTCTTC. Translating gives CASSQVNYNEQFF.

V and J are TRBV27 and TRBJ2-2; no definite D call. CDR1 MNHEY and CDR2 SMNVEV come from the germline V gene (reference sequence). This CDR3 contains 14 residues. Trimming cost V 6 bases and J 1 base, with 9 bases left between them. The CDR3 bases are TGTGCCAGCAGAACGGACCGGAACACCGGGGAGCTGTTTTTT. This gives the protein CASRTDRNTGELFF.

V gene TRBV29-1 combines with J gene TRBJ2-5; 8 bases fit TRBD1. The CDR3 consists of 13 residues. Germline V lookup: CDR1 SQVTM, CDR2 ANQGSEA. The V gene end was trimmed by 5 bases and the J gene end by 1 base; junction bases not matched to a gene: 3. The CDR3 DNA follows: TGCAGCGTTAATGACAGGGGCCAAGAGACCCAGTACTTC. Encoded protein: CSVNDRGQETQYF.

The chain combines TRBV12-3 or TRBV12-4 with TRBJ1-2; D may be TRBD1 (5 bases). Trimming removed 1 base from V and 6 bases from J, with 18 bases in between. The CDR3 totals 16 residues. CDR3 sequence reads: CASSLVRSPGMDGYTF. The CDR3 nucleotides are TGTGCCAGCAGTTTAGTTCGCTCCCCAGGGATGGATGGCTACACCTTC.

J is TRBJ1-1 and V is TRBV6-2 or TRBV6-3, with D perhaps TRBD1 (5 bases). Trimming took 9 bases from V and 3 from J, leaving 11 bases between them. Germline V gene lookup returns CDR1 MNHEY and CDR2 SVGEGT. This CDR3 contains 12 residues. The CDR3 DNA is TGTGCCAGTCAGGGTTTGGACACTGAAGCTTTCTTT. It encodes CASQGLDTEAFF.

The rearrangement joins TRBV7-2 to TRBJ2-1; 9 positions agree with TRBD2. CDR3 length: 15 amino acids. V shed 3 bases and J 3 bases; nucleotides not matched to a gene: 3. The V gene's germline CDR1 is SGHTA and CDR2 FQGNSA. The CDR3 DNA reads TGTGCCAGCAGCTTTAGCGGGAGCGGCTACAATGAGCAGTTCTTC. Encoded protein: CASSFSGSGYNEQFF. The whole variable domain, filled in from reference TRBV7-2 and TRBJ2-1, reads GAGVSQSPSNKVTEKGKDVELRCDPISGHTALYWYRQSLGQGLEFLIYFQGNSAPDKSGLPSDRFSAERTGGSVSTLTIQRTQQEDSAVYLCASSFSGSGYNEQFFGPGTRLTVL.

The CDR3 DNA follows: TGCAGTGCCATAGACAGGGCCGGGGCCAACGTCCTGACTTTC. It yields the protein CSAIDRAGANVLTF. The chain employs TRBV20-1 and TRBJ2-6, with 7 bases that match TRBD1. Trimming cost V 6 bases and J 4 bases; bases outside gene matches: 6. This CDR3 comprises 14 residues. The germline V gene encodes CDR1 DFQATT and CDR2 SNEGSKA (reference sequence).

The chain has TRBV30 and TRBJ2-4; D perhaps matches TRBD1 (5 bases). Germline assignment: CDR1 GTSNPN and CDR2 SVGIG (reference sequence). This CDR3 comprises 13 residues. With 2 bases removed from V and 8 bases from J, the gap between germline ends came to 13 bases. In DNA, the CDR3 is TGTGCCTGGAGTAAAGGGGTTGTGGACATTCAGTACTTC. Translated, it gives CAWSKGVVDIQYF. The complete variable domain, with remaining parts taken from reference TRBV30 and TRBJ2-4, reads SQTIHQWPATLVQPVGSPLSLECTVEGTSNPNLYWYRQAAGRGLQLLFYSVGIGQISSEVPQNLSASRPQDRQFILSSKKLLLSDSGFYLCAWSKGVVDIQYFGAGTRLSVL.

The rearrangement joins TRBV7-6 to TRBJ2-3; TRBD1 matches 10 bases. V lost 5 bases and J lost 2; bases outside the gene matches: 4. The CDR3 covers 15 residues. Germline-derived CDR1 and CDR2 are SGHVS and FNYEAQ. CDR3 bases: TGTGCCAGCAGCCGGACAGGGGGATTCACAGATACGCAGTATTTT. This translates into CASSRTGGFTDTQYF.

V is TRBV28 and J is TRBJ1-2; 9 bases match TRBD1. Germline V CDR1 and CDR2: MDHEN, SYDVKM. V trimming: 3 bases; J trimming: 3 bases; junction bases outside the gene matches: 8. The CDR3 loop spans 16 amino acids. The CDR3 here is CASSFPGQGRDYGYTF. The CDR3, as DNA: TGTGCCAGCAGTTTTCCGGGACAGGGAAGGGACTATGGCTACACCTTC.

This chain joins TRBV30 and TRBJ2-5; the match to TRBD2 covers 13 bases. The V gene's germline CDR1 is GTSNPN and CDR2 SVGIG (reference sequence). The CDR3 sequence is 15 residues long. With V trimmed by 7 bases and J by 5 bases, 10 bases remained unmatched. The CDR3 loop reads CASPGLAGARETQYF. The DNA of the CDR3 is TGTGCCTCCCCTGGACTAGCGGGAGCACGTGAGACCCAGTACTTC.

This chain uses TRBV4-3 with TRBJ2-2; TRBD1 aligns across 10 bases. The germline V gene encodes CDR1 LGHNA and CDR2 YSLEER. The CDR3 totals 16 residues. The trim removed 1 base at V and 4 bases at J, leaving 3 bases unmatched. The CDR3 region is CASSQVGQGGTGELFF. The CDR3 bases are TGCGCCAGCAGCCAAGTAGGACAGGGGGGCACCGGGGAGCTGTTTTTT.

The chain links TRBV12-3 or TRBV12-4 to TRBJ1-4; 9 nucleotides agree with TRBD1. Trimming at V came to 8 bases and at J to 7 bases, leaving 11 bases not matched to a gene. The CDR3 has 15 amino acids. DNA of the CDR3: TGTGCCAGCGGTGCCGGGACAGGGAGGGGTGAAAAACTGTTTTTT. It codes for CASGAGTGRGEKLFF.

The chain combines TRBV28 with TRBJ1-5; D is ambiguous. Germline V lookup: CDR1 MDHEN, CDR2 SYDVKM. CDR3 length equals 15 residues. Deletions cut 4 bases from V and 0 bases from J, with 10 bases between. The CDR3 sequence is CASSWLDNSNQPQHF. The CDR3 nucleotides read TGTGCCAGCAGTTGGTTAGACAATAGCAATCAGCCCCAGCATTTT.

The V call is TRBV28, the J call TRBJ1-1; maybe TRBD1 (5 bases). Looked up from germline, CDR1 is MDHEN and CDR2 is SYDVKM. Trimming pared 5 bases from V and 0 bases from J, leaving 19 bases between. This CDR3 contains 17 residues. CDR3 in DNA: TGTGCCAGCAGTCATAGCCCAACCGGGACGGTGAACACTGAAGCTTTCTTT. Translating gives CASSHSPTGTVNTEAFF.

The genes are TRBV10-3 and TRBJ2-7; 11 bases map to TRBD2. The CDR3 consists of 17 residues. The junction had 8 bases not matched to a gene; V was cut back by 4 bases and J by 0 bases. Germline V gene lookup returns CDR1 ENHRY and CDR2 SYGVKD. CDR3 nucleotide sequence: TGTGCCATCAGTGCCCTGTCAGGGACTAGCGGCTCCTACGAGCAGTACTTC. The encoded protein is CAISALSGTSGSYEQYF.

DNA for the CDR3: TGTGCCAGCAGCGTAGAAACTAGCCCCGGAGAGACCCAGTACTTC. Translation: CASSVETSPGETQYF. The rearrangement joins TRBV9 to TRBJ2-5, with D maybe TRBD2 (6 bases). The germline V gene encodes CDR1 SGDLS and CDR2 YYNGEE. The V end lost 0 bases, the J end lost 4 bases, and 13 bases lay between the germline ends. The CDR3 runs to 15 residues.

This clonotype was counted a single time. Germline is not matched at one junction end, which may reflect a read error. The chain links TRBV10-3 to TRBJ2-1; D gene ambiguous. CDR1 ENHRY and CDR2 SYGVKD come from the germline V gene. CDR3 length: 9 amino acids. The CDR3 DNA follows: TGTGCCATCAGTGGGGCCTGGCGCTTC. It is translated as CAISGAWRF.

V and J are TRBV19 and TRBJ1-1; no clear D. The V and J ends lost 3 bases and 1 base respectively, with 6 bases between them. This CDR3 has 13 residues. CDR1 and CDR2 from the germline V gene are LNHDA and SQIVND (reference sequence). CDR3 sequence reads: CASSISRNTEAFF. The CDR3 nucleotides are TGTGCCAGTAGTATCTCCAGGAACACTGAAGCTTTCTTT.

This sequence joins TRBV11-3 and TRBJ2-3, with 9 bases that match TRBD1. Losses at the gene ends were 6 bases for V and 5 bases for J; bases not matched to a gene: 12. Germline values: CDR1 SGHNT, CDR2 YENEEA. This CDR3 contains 16 residues. The CDR3 is CASSPRQTGGIDTQYF. Written as DNA, the CDR3 is TGTGCCAGCAGTCCTCGTCAGACAGGGGGGATAGATACGCAGTATTTT.

The chain is built from TRBV28 and TRBJ2-1, with D unclear. The CDR3 is 15 amino acids. V was trimmed by 7 bases and J by 3 bases, leaving 16 bases between them. Germline lookup yields CDR1 MDHEN and CDR2 SYDVKM. CDR3 DNA: TGTGCCAGCACCATAAAGTCCAAGGGCTACAATGAGCAGTTCTTC. Translated: CASTIKSKGYNEQFF.

The rearrangement joins TRBV4-3 to TRBJ1-5, with a weak D call TRBD1 (6 bases). The CDR3 length is 15 residues. Germline loops: CDR1 LGHNA, CDR2 YSLEER. V gave up 4 bases and J gave up 6 bases, with 16 bases separating them. CDR3 DNA: TGCGCCAGCAGCCGCATAACAGGGACGGGTCAGCCCCAGCATTTT. It codes for CASSRITGTGQPQHF.

This clonotype has just one count. This chain uses TRBV12-3 or TRBV12-4 with TRBJ2-7, with D perhaps matching TRBD1 (5 bases). Trimming removed 6 bases from V and 0 bases from J, with 12 bases in between. The CDR3 is 14 residues long. CDR3 residues: CASRDNSNSYEQYF. The DNA of the CDR3 is TGTGCCAGCAGGGACAATTCAAACTCCTACGAGCAGTACTTC.